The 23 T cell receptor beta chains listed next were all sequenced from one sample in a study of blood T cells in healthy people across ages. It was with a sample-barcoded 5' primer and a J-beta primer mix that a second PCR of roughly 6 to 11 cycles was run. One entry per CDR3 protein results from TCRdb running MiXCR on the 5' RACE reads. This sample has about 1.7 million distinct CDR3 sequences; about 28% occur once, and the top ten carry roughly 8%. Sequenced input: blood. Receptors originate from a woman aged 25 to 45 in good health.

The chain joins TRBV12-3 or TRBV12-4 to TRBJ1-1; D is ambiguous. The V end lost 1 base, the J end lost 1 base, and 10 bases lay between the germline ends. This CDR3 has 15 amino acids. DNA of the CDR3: TGTGCCAGCAGTTTAGTAGGCCGTAAGAACACTGAAGCTTTCTTT. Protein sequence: CASSLVGRKNTEAFF.

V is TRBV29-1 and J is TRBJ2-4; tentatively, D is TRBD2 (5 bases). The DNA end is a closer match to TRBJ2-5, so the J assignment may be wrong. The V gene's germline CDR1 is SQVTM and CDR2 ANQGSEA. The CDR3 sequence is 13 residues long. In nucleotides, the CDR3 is TGCAGCGTTGACTTGCGGGTAGGCGAGACCCAGTACTTC. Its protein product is CSVDLRVGETQYF.

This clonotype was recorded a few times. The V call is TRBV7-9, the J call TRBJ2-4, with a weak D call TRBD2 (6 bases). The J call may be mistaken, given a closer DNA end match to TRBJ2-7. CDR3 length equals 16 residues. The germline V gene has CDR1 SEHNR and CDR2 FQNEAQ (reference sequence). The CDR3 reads CASSSGGAQLRYEQYF. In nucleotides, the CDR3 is TGTGCCAGCAGCTCGGGCGGGGCGCAACTTCGGTACGAGCAGTACTTC.

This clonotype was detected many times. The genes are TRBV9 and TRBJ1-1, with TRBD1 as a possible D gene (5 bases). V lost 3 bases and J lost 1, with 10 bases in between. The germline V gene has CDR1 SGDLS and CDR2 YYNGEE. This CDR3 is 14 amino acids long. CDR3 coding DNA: TGTGCCAGCAGCGCGACAGCGAGGAACACTGAAGCTTTCTTT. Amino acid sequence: CASSATARNTEAFF.

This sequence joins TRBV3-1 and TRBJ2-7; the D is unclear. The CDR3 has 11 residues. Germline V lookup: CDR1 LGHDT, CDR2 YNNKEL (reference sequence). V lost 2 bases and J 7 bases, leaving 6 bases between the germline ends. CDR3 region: CASSQFQEQYF. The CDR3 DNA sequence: TGTGCCAGCAGCCAATTCCAGGAGCAGTACTTC.

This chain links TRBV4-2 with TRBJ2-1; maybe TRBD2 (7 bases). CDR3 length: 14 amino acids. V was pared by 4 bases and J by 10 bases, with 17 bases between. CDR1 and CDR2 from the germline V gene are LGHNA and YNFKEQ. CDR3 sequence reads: CASSLAGAGAEQFF. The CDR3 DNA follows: TGTGCCAGCAGCCTCGCGGGGGCGGGTGCAGAGCAGTTCTTC.

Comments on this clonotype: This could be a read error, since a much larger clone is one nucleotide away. CDR3 region: CASTTGTGVQETQYF. As DNA, the CDR3 is TGTGCCAGCACCACGGGGACAGGGGTTCAAGAGACCCAGTACTTC. The V and J genes are TRBV12-3 or TRBV12-4 and TRBJ2-5; 10 positions agree with TRBD1. The J segment lost 2 bases and the V segment lost 7 bases, leaving 7 bases of the junction unmatched. CDR3 length equals 15 residues.

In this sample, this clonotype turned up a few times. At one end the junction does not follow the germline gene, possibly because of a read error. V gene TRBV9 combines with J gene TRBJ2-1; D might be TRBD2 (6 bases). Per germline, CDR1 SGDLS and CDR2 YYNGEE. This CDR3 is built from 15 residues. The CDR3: CTSSARAGSYNEQFF. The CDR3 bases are TGTACCAGCAGCGCCCGAGCGGGTTCCTACAATGAGCAGTTCTTC.

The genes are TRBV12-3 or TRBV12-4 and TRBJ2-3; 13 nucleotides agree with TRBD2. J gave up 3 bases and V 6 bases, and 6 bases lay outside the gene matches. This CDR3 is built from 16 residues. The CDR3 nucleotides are TGTGCCAGCAGCTCTGGGACTAGCGGGGCGACAGATACGCAGTATTTT. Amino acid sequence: CASSSGTSGATDTQYF.

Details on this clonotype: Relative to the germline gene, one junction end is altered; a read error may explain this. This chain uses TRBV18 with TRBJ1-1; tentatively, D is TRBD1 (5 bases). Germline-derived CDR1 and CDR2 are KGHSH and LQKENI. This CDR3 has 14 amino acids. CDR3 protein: CAGSPQRGDTEAFF. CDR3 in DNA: TGTGCCGGCTCGCCACAAAGAGGGGATACTGAAGCTTTCTTT.

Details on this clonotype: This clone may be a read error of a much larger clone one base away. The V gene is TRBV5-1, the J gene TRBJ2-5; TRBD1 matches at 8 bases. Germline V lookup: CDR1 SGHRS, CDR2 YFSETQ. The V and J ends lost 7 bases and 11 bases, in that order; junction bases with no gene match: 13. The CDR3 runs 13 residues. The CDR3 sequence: CASATGEGNEQYF. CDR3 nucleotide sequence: TGCGCCAGCGCGACAGGGGAAGGTAATGAGCAGTACTTC.

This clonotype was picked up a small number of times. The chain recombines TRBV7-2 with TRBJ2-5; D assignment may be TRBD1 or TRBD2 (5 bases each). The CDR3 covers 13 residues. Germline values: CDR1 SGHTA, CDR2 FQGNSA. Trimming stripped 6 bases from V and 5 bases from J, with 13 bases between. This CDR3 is CASRRGEYETQYF. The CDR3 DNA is TGTGCCAGCAGGAGAGGGGAGTATGAGACCCAGTACTTC. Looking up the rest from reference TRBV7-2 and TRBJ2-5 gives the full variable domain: GAGVSQSPSNKVTEKGKDVELRCDPISGHTALYWYRQSLGQGLEFLIYFQGNSAPDKSGLPSDRFSAERTGGSVSTLTIQRTQQEDSAVYLCASRRGEYETQYFGPGTRLLVL.

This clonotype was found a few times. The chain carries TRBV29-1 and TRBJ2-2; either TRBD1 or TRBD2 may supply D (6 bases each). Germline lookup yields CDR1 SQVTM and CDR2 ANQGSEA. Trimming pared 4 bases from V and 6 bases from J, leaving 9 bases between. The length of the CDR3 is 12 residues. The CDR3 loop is CSVVEGAGELFF. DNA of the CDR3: TGCAGCGTTGTGGAGGGGGCCGGGGAGCTGTTTTTT.

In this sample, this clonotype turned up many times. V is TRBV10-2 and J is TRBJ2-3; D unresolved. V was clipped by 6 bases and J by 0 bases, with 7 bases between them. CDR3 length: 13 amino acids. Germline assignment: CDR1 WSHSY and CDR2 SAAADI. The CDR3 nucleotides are TGCGCCAGCAGAGGCGTGAGCACAGATACGCAGTATTTT. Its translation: CASRGVSTDTQYF.

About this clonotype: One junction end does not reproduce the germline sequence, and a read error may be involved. In nucleotides, the CDR3 is TGCAGCGTTGAATGGTCACATAAAGAATCCAATGAGCAGTGCTTC. Translation gives CSVEWSHKESNEQCF. The rearrangement links TRBV29-1 to TRBJ2-1; unclear D gene. CDR1 and CDR2 from the germline V gene are SQVTM and ANQGSEA. This CDR3 contains 15 residues.

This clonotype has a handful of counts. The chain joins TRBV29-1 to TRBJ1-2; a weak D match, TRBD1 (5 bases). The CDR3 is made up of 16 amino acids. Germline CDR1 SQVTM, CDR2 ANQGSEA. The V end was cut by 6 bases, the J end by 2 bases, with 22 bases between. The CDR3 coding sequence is TGCAGCGTAGCGCCTGGTGGGGACGGACAAAACTATGGCTACACCTTC. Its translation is CSVAPGGDGQNYGYTF. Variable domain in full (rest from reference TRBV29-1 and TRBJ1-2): SAVISQKPSRDICQRGTSLTIQCQVDSQVTMMFWYRQQPGQSLTLIATANQGSEATYESGFVIDKFPISRPNLTFSTLTVSNMSPEDSSIYLCSVAPGGDGQNYGYTFGSGTRLTVV.

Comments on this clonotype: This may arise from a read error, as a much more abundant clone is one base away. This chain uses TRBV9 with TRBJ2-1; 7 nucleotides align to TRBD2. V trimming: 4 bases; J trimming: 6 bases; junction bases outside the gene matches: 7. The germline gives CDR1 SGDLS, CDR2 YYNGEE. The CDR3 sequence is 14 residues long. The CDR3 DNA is TGTGCCAGCAGCATCCTAGCGGAGTCCAATGAGCAGTTCTTC. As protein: CASSILAESNEQFF.

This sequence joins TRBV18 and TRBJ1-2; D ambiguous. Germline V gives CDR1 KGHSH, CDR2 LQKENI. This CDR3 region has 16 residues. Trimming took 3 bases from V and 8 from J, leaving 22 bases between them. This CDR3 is CASSPFPDAQREGYTF. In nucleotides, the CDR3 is TGTGCCAGCTCACCTTTCCCTGACGCCCAAAGAGAGGGCTACACCTTC.

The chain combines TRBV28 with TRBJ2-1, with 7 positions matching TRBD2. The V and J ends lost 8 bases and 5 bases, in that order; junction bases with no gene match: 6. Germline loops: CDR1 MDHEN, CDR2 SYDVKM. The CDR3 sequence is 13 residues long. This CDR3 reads CASRRGSNNEQFF. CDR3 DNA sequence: TGTGCCAGCCGGCGGGGGTCGAACAATGAGCAGTTCTTC.

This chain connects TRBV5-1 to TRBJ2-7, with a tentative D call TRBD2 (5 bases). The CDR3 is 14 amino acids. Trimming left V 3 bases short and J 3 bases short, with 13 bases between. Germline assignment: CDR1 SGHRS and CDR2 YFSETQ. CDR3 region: CASSYRGSVYEQYF. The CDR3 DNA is TGCGCCAGCAGCTATCGGGGAAGCGTCTACGAGCAGTACTTC.

The CDR3 nucleotides read TGTGCCATCAGTGAGGCGGCGGGGCCCGAGCAGTACTTC. Translating gives CAISEAAGPEQYF. V gene TRBV10-3 combines with J gene TRBJ2-7, with D perhaps TRBD2 (6 bases). The CDR3 covers 13 residues. Germline CDR1 ENHRY, CDR2 SYGVKD. V shed 2 bases and J shed 6 bases, with 11 bases lying between them.

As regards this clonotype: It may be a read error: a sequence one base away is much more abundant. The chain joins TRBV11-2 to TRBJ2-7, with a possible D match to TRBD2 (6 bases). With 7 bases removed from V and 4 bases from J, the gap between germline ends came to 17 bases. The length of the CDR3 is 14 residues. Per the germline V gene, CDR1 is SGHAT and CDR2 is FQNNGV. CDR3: CASNQQGGFYEQYF. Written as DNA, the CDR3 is TGTGCCAGCAATCAGCAGGGAGGTTTTTACGAGCAGTACTTC.

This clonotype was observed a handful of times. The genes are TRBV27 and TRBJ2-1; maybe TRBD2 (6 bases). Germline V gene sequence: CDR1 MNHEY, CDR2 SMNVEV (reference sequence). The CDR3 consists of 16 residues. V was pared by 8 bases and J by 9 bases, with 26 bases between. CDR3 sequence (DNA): TGTGCCAGCGCGACCAAACGACTAGTCCGTGATCCTGAGCAGTTCTTC. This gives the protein CASATKRLVRDPEQFF.